This entry describes one TCR beta chain. Its antigen remains unknown. These data originate in a study of cytomegalovirus exposure and HLA in healthy donors. Trimming took 6 bases from V and 2 from J, leaving 11 bases between them. This CDR3 is built from 13 residues. In germline, CDR1 is SNHLY, CDR2 FYNNEI. A multiplex PCR was run with 60 Vbeta primers and 13 Jbeta primers. The table came from immunoSEQ multiplex PCR; TCRdb's copy has only in-frame clones and leaves some out. The sample consists of 150,000 to 200,000 clones, 82% of them appearing once. Study results and limitations: While the bulk of TCR sequences proved rare, some public TCRs turned up in many donors.

The origin of this receptor is a girl aged 2-10 years in good health and CMV-seropositive. This chain uses TRBV2 with TRBJ2-7, with D tentatively TRBD2 (5 bases). The sample comprised PBMCs. CDR3 nucleotides: TGTGCCAGCAGCCCCGGACTGGCCTACGAGCAGTACTTC. Its translation is CASSPGLAYEQYF.